What follows describes a single TCR beta chain. Its specificity is not known. The entry originates in a study of cytomegalovirus exposure and HLA in healthy donors. The overall study: Early released data had about 85 million unique TCRs, all coming from HLA-typed donors. Study results and caveats: TRBV6-2, TRBV6-3 and other indistinguishable V segments were excluded. Presence/absence analysis assumed near-uniform sequencing depth across donors. The classifier was said to identify cytomegalovirus status with high specificity and sensitivity.

Primers: 60 Vbeta forward and 13 Jbeta reverse. Assay used: immunoSEQ multiplex PCR; TCRdb lists only in-frame clones, some missing. This table holds 95,000 to 150,000 clones, about 79% found once. The germline gives CDR1 SGHTA, CDR2 FQGNSA. The CDR3 is 13 residues long. After removal of 2 bases from V and 6 bases from J, the junction contained 3 bases not matched to a gene. Material: PBMCs. This receptor was identified in a man aged 50 to 59 in good health and CMV-seronegative. This chain links TRBV7-2 with TRBJ1-2; 7 bases line up with TRBD1. CDR3 in amino acids: CASSLTGDHGYTF. For the CDR3, the DNA is TGTGCCAGCAGCTTAACAGGGGATCATGGCTACACCTTC.